This T cell receptor (beta chain) came from a study of post-analysis software for immune sequencing data. Findings of the study overall: When patients were compared with controls, about five TRBV segments were more frequent, TRBV5-6, TRBV5-1 and TRBV20-1 among them.

CDR3 length: 17 residues. Germline-derived CDR1 and CDR2 are SGHDN and FVKESK. With 0 bases clipped from V and 8 bases from J, the junction kept 10 bases outside the gene matches. About this clonotype: Its antigen is unidentified.

Included in the TCR beta cDNA libraries were unique molecular identifiers. TCRdb re-called the PCR reads through MiXCR, storing one row per CDR3 protein. The data show 180,000 or so distinct CDR3 sequences, with roughly 28% seen just once and 3% to 3.5% held by the top ten. Sequenced material: blood. The J gene is TRBJ2-1, the V gene TRBV14; the match to TRBD2 covers 10 bases. The receptor comes from a girl aged 2-17 years with multiple sclerosis. Written as DNA, the CDR3 is TGTGCCAGCAGCCAAGAATTACGGCCTAGCGGGAGCGATGAGCAGTTCTTC. It is translated as CASSQELRPSGSDEQFF.